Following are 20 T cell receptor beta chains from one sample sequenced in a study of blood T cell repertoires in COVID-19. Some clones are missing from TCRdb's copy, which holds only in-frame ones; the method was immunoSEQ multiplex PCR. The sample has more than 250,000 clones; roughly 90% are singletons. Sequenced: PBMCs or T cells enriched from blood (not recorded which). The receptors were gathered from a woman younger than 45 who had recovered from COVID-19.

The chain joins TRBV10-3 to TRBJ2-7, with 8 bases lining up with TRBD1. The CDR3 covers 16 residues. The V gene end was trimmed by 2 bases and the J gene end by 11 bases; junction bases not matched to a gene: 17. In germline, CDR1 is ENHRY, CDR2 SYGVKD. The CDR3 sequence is CAISEGQGRVGFGKYF. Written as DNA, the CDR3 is TGTGCCATCAGTGAGGGACAGGGTCGAGTGGGGTTTGGAAAGTACTTC.

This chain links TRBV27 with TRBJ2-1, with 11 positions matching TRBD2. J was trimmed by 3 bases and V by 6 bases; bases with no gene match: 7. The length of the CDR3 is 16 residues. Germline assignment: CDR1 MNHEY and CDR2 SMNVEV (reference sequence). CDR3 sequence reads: CASRRTGTSGYNEQFF. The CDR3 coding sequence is TGTGCCAGCAGAAGAACCGGGACTAGCGGCTACAATGAGCAGTTCTTC.

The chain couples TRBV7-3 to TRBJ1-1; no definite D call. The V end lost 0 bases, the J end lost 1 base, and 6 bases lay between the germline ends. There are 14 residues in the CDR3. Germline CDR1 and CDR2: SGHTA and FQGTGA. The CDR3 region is CASSLTRENTEAFF. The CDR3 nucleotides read TGTGCCAGCAGCTTAACACGAGAGAACACTGAAGCTTTCTTT.

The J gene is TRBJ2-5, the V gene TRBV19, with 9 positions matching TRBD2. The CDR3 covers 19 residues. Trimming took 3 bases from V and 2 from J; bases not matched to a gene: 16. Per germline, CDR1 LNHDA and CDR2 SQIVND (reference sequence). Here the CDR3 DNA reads TGTGCCAGTAGTATCCGTAGCGGGAGTGCTGTAATGTCACAAGAGACCCAGTACTTC. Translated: CASSIRSGSAVMSQETQYF.

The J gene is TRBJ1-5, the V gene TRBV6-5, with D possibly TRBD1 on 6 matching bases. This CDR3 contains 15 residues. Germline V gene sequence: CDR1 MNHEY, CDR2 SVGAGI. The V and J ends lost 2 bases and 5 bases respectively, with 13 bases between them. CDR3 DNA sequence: TGTGCCAGCAGTTACGGGGGCCTGGGGGATCAGCCCCAGCATTTT. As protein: CASSYGGLGDQPQHF.

This chain's CDR3 is CASRSSVNEQFF. The CDR3 DNA follows: TGTGCCAGCAGGTCTAGCGTCAATGAGCAGTTCTTC. V gene TRBV7-8 combines with J gene TRBJ2-1; a weak D match, TRBD2 (6 bases). The germline CDR1 and CDR2 sequences are SGHVS and FQNEAQ. The germline V and J ends were trimmed by 6 bases and 6 bases, with 9 bases remaining between them. CDR3 length equals 12 residues.

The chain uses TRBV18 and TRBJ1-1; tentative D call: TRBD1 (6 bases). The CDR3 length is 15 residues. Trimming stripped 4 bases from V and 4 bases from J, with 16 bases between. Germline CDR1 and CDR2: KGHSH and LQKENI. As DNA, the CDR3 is TGTGCCAGCTCACGGGAAGGACAGAAAGGCACTGAAGCTTTCTTT. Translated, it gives CASSREGQKGTEAFF.

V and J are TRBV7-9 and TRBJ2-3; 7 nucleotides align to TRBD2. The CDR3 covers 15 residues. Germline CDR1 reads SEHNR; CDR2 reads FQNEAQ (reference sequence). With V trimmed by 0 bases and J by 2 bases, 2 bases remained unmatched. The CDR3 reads CASSLAGGFTDTQYF. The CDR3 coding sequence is TGTGCCAGCAGCTTAGCGGGGGGGTTCACAGATACGCAGTATTTT.

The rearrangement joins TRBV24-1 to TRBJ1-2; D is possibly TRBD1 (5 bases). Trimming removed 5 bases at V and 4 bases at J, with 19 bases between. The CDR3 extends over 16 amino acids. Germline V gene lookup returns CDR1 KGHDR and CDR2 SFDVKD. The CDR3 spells CATSVGTSGNSYGYTF. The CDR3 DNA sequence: TGTGCCACCAGTGTCGGGACTAGCGGGAACTCCTATGGCTACACCTTC.

The CDR3 reads CASRIGVEAPTYEQYF. The CDR3 coding sequence is TGTGCCAGCAGGATCGGTGTAGAGGCTCCTACCTACGAGCAGTACTTC. The J gene is TRBJ2-7, the V gene TRBV28; D uncertain. Germline CDR1 is MDHEN and CDR2 is SYDVKM. Trimming pared 6 bases from V and 2 bases from J, leaving 20 bases between. CDR3 length: 16 residues.

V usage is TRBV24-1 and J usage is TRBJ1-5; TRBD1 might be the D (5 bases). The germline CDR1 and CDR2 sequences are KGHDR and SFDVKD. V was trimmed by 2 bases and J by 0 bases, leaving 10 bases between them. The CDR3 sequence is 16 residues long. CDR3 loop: CATSDWQTVSNQPQHF. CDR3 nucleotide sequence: TGTGCCACCAGTGATTGGCAGACAGTTAGCAATCAGCCCCAGCATTTT.

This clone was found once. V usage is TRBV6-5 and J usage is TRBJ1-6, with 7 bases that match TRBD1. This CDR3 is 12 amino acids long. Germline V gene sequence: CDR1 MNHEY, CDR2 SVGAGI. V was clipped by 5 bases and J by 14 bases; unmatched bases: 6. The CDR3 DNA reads TGTGCCAGCAGTCCATGGACAGGAACCCTCCACTTT. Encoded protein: CASSPWTGTLHF.

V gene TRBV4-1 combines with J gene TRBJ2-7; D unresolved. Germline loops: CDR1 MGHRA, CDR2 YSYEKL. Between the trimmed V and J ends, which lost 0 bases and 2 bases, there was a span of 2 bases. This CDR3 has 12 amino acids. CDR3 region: CASSQDAYEQYF. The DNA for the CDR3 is TGCGCCAGCAGCCAAGACGCCTACGAGCAGTACTTC.

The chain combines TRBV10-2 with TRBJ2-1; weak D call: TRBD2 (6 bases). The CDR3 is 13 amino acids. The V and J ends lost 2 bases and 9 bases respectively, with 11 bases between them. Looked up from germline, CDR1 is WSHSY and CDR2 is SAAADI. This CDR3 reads CASSEGGVREQFF. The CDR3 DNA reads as TGCGCCAGCAGTGAGGGAGGGGTCCGTGAGCAGTTCTTC.

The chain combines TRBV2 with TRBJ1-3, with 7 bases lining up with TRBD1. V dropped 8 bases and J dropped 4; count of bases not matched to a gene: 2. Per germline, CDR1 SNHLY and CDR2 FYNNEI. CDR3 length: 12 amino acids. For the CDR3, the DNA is TGTGCCAGCGGGACAGCCGGAAACACCATATATTTT. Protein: CASGTAGNTIYF.

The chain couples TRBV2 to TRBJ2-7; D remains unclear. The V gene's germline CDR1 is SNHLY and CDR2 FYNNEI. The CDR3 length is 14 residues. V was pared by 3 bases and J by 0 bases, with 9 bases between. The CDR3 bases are TGTGCCAGCAGTGACTTTGTCCGCTCCTACGAGCAGTACTTC. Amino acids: CASSDFVRSYEQYF.

This chain's CDR3 is CASRVTGNEKLFF. The CDR3 nucleotides read TGCGCCAGCAGGGTGACTGGCAATGAAAAACTGTTTTTT. The V and J genes are TRBV5-1 and TRBJ1-4; no clear D. The germline gives CDR1 SGHRS, CDR2 YFSETQ. Deletions cut 5 bases from V and 5 bases from J, with 10 bases between. The CDR3 consists of 13 residues.

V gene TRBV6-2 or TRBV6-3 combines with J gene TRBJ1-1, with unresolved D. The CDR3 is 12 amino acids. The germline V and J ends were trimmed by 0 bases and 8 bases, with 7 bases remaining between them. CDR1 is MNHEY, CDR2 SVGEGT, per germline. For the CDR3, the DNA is TGTGCCAGCAGTTACTCGTTGGAGGAAGCTTTCTTT. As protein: CASSYSLEEAFF.

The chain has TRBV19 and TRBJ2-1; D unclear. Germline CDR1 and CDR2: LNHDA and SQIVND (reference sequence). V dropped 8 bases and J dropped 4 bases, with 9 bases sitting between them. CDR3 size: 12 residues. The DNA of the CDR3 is TGTGCCAGTTTAACAGAGTACAATGAGCAGTTCTTC. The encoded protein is CASLTEYNEQFF.

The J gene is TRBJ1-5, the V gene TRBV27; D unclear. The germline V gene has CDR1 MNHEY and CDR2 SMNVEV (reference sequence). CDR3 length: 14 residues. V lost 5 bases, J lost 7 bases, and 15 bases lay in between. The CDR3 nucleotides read TGTGCCAGCAGTCCGACACTTGGAGGGCAGCCCCAGCATTTT. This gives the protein CASSPTLGGQPQHF.